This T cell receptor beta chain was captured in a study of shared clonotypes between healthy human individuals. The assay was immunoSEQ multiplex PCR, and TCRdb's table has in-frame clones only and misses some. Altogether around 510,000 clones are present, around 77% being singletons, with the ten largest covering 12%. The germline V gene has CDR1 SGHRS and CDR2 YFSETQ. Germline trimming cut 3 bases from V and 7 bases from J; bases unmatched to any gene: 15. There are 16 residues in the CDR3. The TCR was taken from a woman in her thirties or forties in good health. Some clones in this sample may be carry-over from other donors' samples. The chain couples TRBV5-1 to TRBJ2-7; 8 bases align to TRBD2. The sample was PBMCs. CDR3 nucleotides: TGCGCCAGCAGCTCGGTTCTAGCGGGCACCTTCTCGGAGCAGTACTTC. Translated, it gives CASSSVLAGTFSEQYF.